Sequencing of this T cell receptor (beta chain) was carried out in a study of molecular identifiers for immune sequencing clone quantification. This CDR3 contains 16 residues. V lost 5 bases and J lost 6, with 19 bases in between. The germline gives CDR1 SGHAT, CDR2 FQNNGV. TCRdb analysed the PCR reads with MiXCR anew, one entry per CDR3 protein. This table holds around 320,000 distinct CDR3 sequences, 24% found once. The sequence was obtained from a human donor in good health. Some libraries in this study had Jurkat cell RNA spiked in. Sample: naive CD8+ T cells from blood, with Jurkat cell RNA spiked in. Subset: FACS-sorted CD8+CD4-CCR7+CD45RA+ naive T cells. The chain joins TRBV11-2 to TRBJ2-2; D might be TRBD2 (6 bases). DNA of the CDR3: TGTGCCAGCAGCCCCGGAGCGGGTAGAAACGCCGGGGAGCTGTTTTTT. Translation: CASSPGAGRNAGELFF.